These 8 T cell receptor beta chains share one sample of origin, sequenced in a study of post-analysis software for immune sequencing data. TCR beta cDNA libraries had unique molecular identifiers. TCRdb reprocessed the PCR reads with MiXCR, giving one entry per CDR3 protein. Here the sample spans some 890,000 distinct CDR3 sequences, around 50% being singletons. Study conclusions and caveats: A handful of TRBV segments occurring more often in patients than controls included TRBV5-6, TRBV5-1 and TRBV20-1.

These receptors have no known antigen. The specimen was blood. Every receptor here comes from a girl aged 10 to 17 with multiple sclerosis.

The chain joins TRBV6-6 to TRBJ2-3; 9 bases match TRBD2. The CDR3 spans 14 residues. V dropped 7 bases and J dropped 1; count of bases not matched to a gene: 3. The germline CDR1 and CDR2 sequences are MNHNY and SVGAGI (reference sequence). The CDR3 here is CASTRTSGTDTQYF. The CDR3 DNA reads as TGTGCCAGCACGAGGACTAGCGGCACAGATACGCAGTATTTT.

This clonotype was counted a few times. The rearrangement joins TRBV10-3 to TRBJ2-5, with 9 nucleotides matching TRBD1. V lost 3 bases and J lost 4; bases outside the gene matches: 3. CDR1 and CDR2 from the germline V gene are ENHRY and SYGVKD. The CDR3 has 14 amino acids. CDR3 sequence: CAISDPGQGETQYF. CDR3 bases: TGTGCCATCAGTGATCCGGGACAGGGAGAGACCCAGTACTTC.

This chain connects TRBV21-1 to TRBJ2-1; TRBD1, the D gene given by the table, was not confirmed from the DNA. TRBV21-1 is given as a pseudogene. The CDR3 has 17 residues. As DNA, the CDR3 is TGTGCCAGCAGCAAAGGAAGGGCGGGGGGCTCCTACAATGAGCAGTTCTTC. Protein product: CASSKGRAGGSYNEQFF.

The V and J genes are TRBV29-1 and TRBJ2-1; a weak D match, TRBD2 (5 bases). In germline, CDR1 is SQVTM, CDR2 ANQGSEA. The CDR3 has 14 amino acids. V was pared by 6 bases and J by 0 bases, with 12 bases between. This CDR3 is CSVLRGYSYNEQFF. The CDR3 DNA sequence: TGCAGCGTCCTGCGAGGGTACTCCTACAATGAGCAGTTCTTC.

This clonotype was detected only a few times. This CDR3 reads CASTPLSRGNSGANVLTF. CDR3 nucleotide sequence: TGTGCCAGCACCCCTCTCAGCAGGGGCAACTCTGGGGCCAACGTCCTGACTTTC. V and J are TRBV12-3 or TRBV12-4 and TRBJ2-6, with a tentative D call TRBD1 (6 bases). The CDR3 is 18 amino acids. With 7 bases removed from V and 0 bases from J, the gap between germline ends came to 19 bases.

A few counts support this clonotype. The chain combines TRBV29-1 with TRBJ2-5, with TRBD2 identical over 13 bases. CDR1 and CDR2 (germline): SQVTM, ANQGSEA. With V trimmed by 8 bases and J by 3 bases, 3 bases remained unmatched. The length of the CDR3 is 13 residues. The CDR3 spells CSLGLAGEETQYF. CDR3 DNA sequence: TGCAGCCTCGGACTAGCGGGAGAAGAGACCCAGTACTTC. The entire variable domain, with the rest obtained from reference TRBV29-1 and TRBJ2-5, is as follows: SAVISQKPSRDICQRGTSLTIQCQVDSQVTMMFWYRQQPGQSLTLIATANQGSEATYESGFVIDKFPISRPNLTFSTLTVSNMSPEDSSIYLCSLGLAGEETQYFGPGTRLLVL.

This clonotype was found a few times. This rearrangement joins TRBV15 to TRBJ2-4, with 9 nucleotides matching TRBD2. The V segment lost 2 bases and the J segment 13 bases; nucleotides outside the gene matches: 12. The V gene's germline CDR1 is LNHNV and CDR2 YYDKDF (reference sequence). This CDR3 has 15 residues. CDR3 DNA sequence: TGTGCCACCAGCAGACCTAGCGGGATGAGGAATGAGCAGTACTTC. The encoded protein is CATSRPSGMRNEQYF. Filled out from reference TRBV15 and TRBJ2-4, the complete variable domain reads DAMVIQNPRYQVTQFGKPVTLSCSQTLNHNVMYWYQQKSSQAPKLLFHYYDKDFNNEADTPDNFQSRRPNTSFCFLDIRSPGLGDTAMYLCATSRPSGMRNEQYFGAGTRLSVL.

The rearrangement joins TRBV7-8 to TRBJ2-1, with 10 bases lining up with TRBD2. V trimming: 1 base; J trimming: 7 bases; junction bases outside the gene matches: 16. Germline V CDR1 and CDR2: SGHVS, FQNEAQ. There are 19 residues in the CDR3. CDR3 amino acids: CASSLGPPSAGGPGNEQFF. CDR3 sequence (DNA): TGTGCCAGCAGCTTAGGGCCCCCTTCAGCGGGAGGGCCGGGGAATGAGCAGTTCTTC. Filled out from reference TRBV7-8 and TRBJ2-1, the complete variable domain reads GAGVSQSPRYKVAKRGQDVALRCDPISGHVSLFWYQQALGQGPEFLTYFQNEAQLDKSGLPSDRFFAERPEGSVSTLKIQRTQQEDSAVYLCASSLGPPSAGGPGNEQFFGPGTRLTVL.